This T cell receptor (beta chain) was captured in a study of shared clonotypes between healthy human individuals. Broader study findings: All-four-donor shared clonotypes had higher generation probabilities than non-shared clonotypes did. Few donors limited the genetic and exposure-history diversity represented. Generally, naive subsets (rather than memory subsets) showed larger estimated richness.

As concerns this clone: Its specificity is not known.

All of the donors resided in Nashville, Tennessee, and each was a Caucasian adult. Trimming removed 0 bases at V and 10 bases at J, with 9 bases between. CDR1 is LNHNV, CDR2 YYDKDF, per germline (reference sequence). The CDR3 consists of 12 residues. Libraries were prepared by immunoSEQ multiplex PCR; TCRdb keeps only in-frame clonotypes and omits some of them. The repertoire holds 2 million to 2.5 million clones, around 93% seen once, with around 0.38% in the top ten. The origin of this receptor is a man younger than 35 in good health. Some clones in this sample may be carry-over from other donors' samples. Specimen: naive CD4+ T cells from PBMCs. The subset is: CD45RA+ positively selected. V and J are TRBV15 and TRBJ1-1; D gene ambiguous. CDR3 protein: CATSREGLGAFF. The CDR3 DNA reads TGTGCCACCAGCAGAGAAGGTTTGGGAGCTTTCTTT. Full variable domain (missing parts from reference TRBV15 and TRBJ1-1): DAMVIQNPRYQVTQFGKPVTLSCSQTLNHNVMYWYQQKSSQAPKLLFHYYDKDFNNEADTPDNFQSRRPNTSFCFLDIRSPGLGDTAMYLCATSREGLGAFFGQGTRLTVV.